One and the same sample provided the 7 T cell receptor beta chains below, sequenced in a study of cytomegalovirus exposure and HLA in healthy donors. The PCR ran on 60 Vbeta and 13 Jbeta primers. Clones were sequenced by immunoSEQ multiplex PCR, and TCRdb holds only the in-frame ones, with some missing. The sample includes roughly 110,000 clones, roughly four fifths seen only once; the top ten take approximately 1.5%. The sequenced sample was PBMCs. The receptors here all came from a man aged 45 to 65 in good health and CMV-seronegative.

The chain joins TRBV7-2 to TRBJ2-7; 7 nucleotides agree with TRBD1. V was clipped by 3 bases and J by 2 bases; unmatched bases: 16. Germline lookup yields CDR1 SGHTA and CDR2 FQGNSA. The CDR3 extends over 18 amino acids. The CDR3 DNA follows: TGTGCCAGCAGCTTCAGTTTTACTCCGGGACAGCAAGCCTACGAGCAGTACTTC. Amino acid sequence: CASSFSFTPGQQAYEQYF.

The rearrangement joins TRBV6-6 to TRBJ2-6; no clear D gene. Germline-derived CDR1 and CDR2 are MNHNY and SVGAGI (reference sequence). V was shortened by 6 bases and J by 0 bases, with 9 bases between the two germline ends. This CDR3 contains 15 residues. CDR3 sequence reads: CASRITASGANVLTF. In DNA, the CDR3 is TGTGCCAGCAGAATTACAGCCTCTGGGGCCAACGTCCTGACTTTC.

The chain couples TRBV6-5 to TRBJ1-5, with a possible D match to TRBD1 (6 bases). The germline V and J ends were trimmed by 5 bases and 4 bases, with 15 bases remaining between them. The CDR3 is 15 residues long. Germline assignment: CDR1 MNHEY and CDR2 SVGAGI. The CDR3 nucleotides read TGTGCCAGCAGTCTTCGGCAGGGGCGAAATCAGCCCCAGCATTTT. This sequence encodes CASSLRQGRNQPQHF.

This chain connects TRBV2 to TRBJ2-7, with 10 positions matching TRBD1. Germline values: CDR1 SNHLY, CDR2 FYNNEI. This CDR3 spans 14 amino acids. Trimming at V came to 11 bases and at J to 6 bases, leaving 13 bases not matched to a gene. CDR3 sequence reads: CAARDRGRVSEQYF. The CDR3 nucleotides read TGTGCCGCCAGGGACAGGGGCAGGGTAAGCGAGCAGTACTTC. The whole variable domain, filled in from reference TRBV2 and TRBJ2-7, reads EPEVTQTPSHQVTQMGQEVILRCVPISNHLYFYWYRQILGQKVEFLVSFYNNEISEKSEIFDDQFSVERPDGSNFTLKIRSTKLEDSAMYFCAARDRGRVSEQYFGPGTRLTVT.

The rearrangement uses TRBV11-3 and TRBJ1-2; D gene ambiguous. Germline CDR1 reads SGHNT; CDR2 reads YENEEA. With 6 bases removed from V and 4 bases from J, the gap between germline ends came to 18 bases. CDR3 length: 15 residues. CDR3 DNA: TGTGCCAGCAGTCGCGCGGATCCCACCCTCTATGGCTACACCTTC. It encodes CASSRADPTLYGYTF.

The V gene is TRBV15, the J gene TRBJ2-2, with 9 bases that match TRBD1. The germline V gene has CDR1 LNHNV and CDR2 YYDKDF (reference sequence). Losses at the gene ends were 6 bases for V and 4 bases for J; bases not matched to a gene: 6. The CDR3 is 15 amino acids. CDR3 bases: TGTGCCACCAGGACCGGGACAGGGTCCACCGGGGAGCTGTTTTTT. Translation: CATRTGTGSTGELFF.

The genes are TRBV6-6 and TRBJ1-3; D unclear. Trimming took off 6 bases at V and 4 bases at J, with 13 bases between the two ends. The CDR3 spans 14 residues. Germline CDR1 and CDR2: MNHNY and SVGAGI (reference sequence). DNA of the CDR3: TGTGCCAGCAGACCCAGTAGCTCAGGAAACACCATATATTTT. Protein product: CASRPSSSGNTIYF.